This TCR beta chain was recorded in a study of shared clonotypes between healthy human individuals. Comments on this clone: The antigen remains unidentified.

Sorted-subset replicate PCRs used 200 to 250 ng DNA, some 33,000 T cell genomes. Assay used: immunoSEQ multiplex PCR; TCRdb lists only in-frame clones, some missing. The table records some 1,600,000 clones, 98% of them present only once. General study results and limits: Non-shared clonotypes displayed generation probabilities falling below those of clonotypes present in all four donors. Sampling was confined to blood; repertoires within tissues likely differ. On the whole, naive subsets had larger estimated richness than memory subsets had.

This sequence was found in a man aged 25 to 45 in good health. The sample comprised naive CD4+ T cells sorted from blood. This sample's subset: CD45RA+ positively selected.

The CDR3, as DNA: TGTGCCAGCAGCCTGGACCCGAGAGTGAACACTGAAGCTTTCTTT. It encodes CASSLDPRVNTEAFF. This chain uses TRBV28 with TRBJ1-1; no clear D. Germline V lookup: CDR1 MDHEN, CDR2 SYDVKM. This CDR3 has 15 residues. Trimming took 6 bases from V and 0 from J, leaving 14 bases between them.